This entry lists 16 T cell receptor beta chains sequenced from one sample in a study of immune heterogeneity within non-small cell lung tumors. The authors amplified TCR beta CDR3 by multiplex PCR with 32 V and 13 J primers. TCRdb redid the calling of the multiplex PCR reads with MiXCR, one entry per CDR3 protein. The sample lists 9,000 to 13,000 distinct CDR3 sequences, 26% occurring once. Genomic DNA extracted from bulk tumor tissue served as template. A total of about 0.6 ug was used per sample. Collection of several biopsies per primary tumor, spaced far apart, took place during surgery. Before undergoing curative surgery, patients had newly diagnosed non-small cell lung cancer that was untreated. Sequencing was performed on lung tumor tissue. The origin of the receptors is a woman between 45 and 65 years old with non-small cell lung cancer.

This clonotype is medium-sized within its sample. V and J are TRBV5-1 and TRBJ2-7; D not resolved. Germline CDR1 SGHRS, CDR2 YFSETQ. This CDR3 region has 13 residues. V lost 0 bases and J lost 2, with 6 bases in between. DNA for the CDR3: TGCGCCAGCAGCTTGGCTACGGCCTACGAGCAGTACTTC. It codes for CASSLATAYEQYF.

This clonotype has a count of ten or more. CDR3 region: CASSPQGLDYGYTF. CDR3 bases: TGTGCCAGCAGCCCTCAGGGGCTTGACTATGGCTACACCTTC. The rearrangement links TRBV11-3 to TRBJ1-2; TRBD1 might be the D (6 bases). The V end was cut by 5 bases, the J end by 3 bases, with 13 bases between. The CDR3 extends over 14 amino acids. Germline loops: CDR1 SGHNT, CDR2 YENEEA. Filled out from reference TRBV11-3 and TRBJ1-2, the complete variable domain reads EAGVVQSPRYKIIEKKQPVAFWCNPISGHNTLYWYLQNLGQGPELLIRYENEEAVDDSQLPKDRFSAERLKGVDSTLKIQPAELGDSAVYLCASSPQGLDYGYTFGSGTRLTVV.

This clonotype was detected many times. The rearrangement joins TRBV6-1 to TRBJ1-3; D not resolved. In germline, CDR1 is MNHNS, CDR2 SASEGT. V was shortened by 6 bases and J by 0 bases, with 12 bases between the two germline ends. The CDR3 runs to 15 residues. In DNA, the CDR3 is TGTGCCAGCAGCCGAGAGCCTCACTCTGGAAACACCATATATTTT. As protein: CASSREPHSGNTIYF.

At least ten counts were recorded for this clonotype. V and J are TRBV9 and TRBJ2-7, with 13 bases matching TRBD2. This CDR3 comprises 19 residues. Germline-derived CDR1 and CDR2 are SGDLS and YYNGEE. Losses at the gene ends were 4 bases for V and 5 bases for J; bases not matched to a gene: 18. DNA of the CDR3: TGTGCCAGCAGCCCCCGACTTACTAGCGGGGGGGCAAATTACCACGAGCAGTACTTC. This translates into CASSPRLTSGGANYHEQYF. Variable domain in full (rest from reference TRBV9 and TRBJ2-7): DSGVTQTPKHLITATGQRVTLRCSPRSGDLSVYWYQQSLDQGLQFLIQYYNGEERAKGNILERFSAQQFPDLHSELNLSSLELGDSALYFCASSPRLTSGGANYHEQYFGPGTRLTVT.

The chain links TRBV18 to TRBJ2-7, with 7 bases lining up with TRBD1. Germline CDR1 reads KGHSH; CDR2 reads LQKENI. The CDR3 has 16 amino acids. V shed 6 bases and J 1 base; nucleotides not matched to a gene: 12. The CDR3 region is CASSRSIQGESYEQYF. The CDR3 bases are TGTGCCAGCTCGCGCTCGATCCAGGGGGAGTCCTACGAGCAGTACTTC.

The genes are TRBV30 and TRBJ1-6; D uncertain. The CDR3 is 16 residues long. V was trimmed by 0 bases and J by 9 bases, leaving 18 bases between them. CDR1 and CDR2 from the germline V gene are GTSNPN and SVGIG (reference sequence). The CDR3 coding sequence is TGTGCCTGGAGTGTCCTGCCGGCGACCGAATTTTCACCCCTCCACTTT. Translation: CAWSVLPATEFSPLHF.

This clonotype ranks as medium-sized. The chain's CDR3 is CASSQGQGNYEQYF. In DNA, the CDR3 is TGCGCCAGCAGCCAAGGACAGGGGAACTACGAGCAGTACTTC. This sequence joins TRBV4-1 and TRBJ2-7, with 8 bases aligning to TRBD1. CDR3 length: 14 residues. J was trimmed by 3 bases and V by 1 base; bases with no gene match: 2. The germline V gene has CDR1 MGHRA and CDR2 YSYEKL.

For this clonotype: An end of the junction does not agree with germline; a read error may underlie this. This rearrangement joins TRBV20-1 to TRBJ1-5; D remains unclear. Germline V gene sequence: CDR1 DFQATT, CDR2 SNEGSKA (reference sequence). This CDR3 is built from 14 residues. The CDR3 coding sequence is TGCAGTGCTAGTGATCCACGGAGCAATCAGCCCCAGCGTTTT. Residues: CSASDPRSNQPQRF.

This chain's CDR3 is CASSGQGANQPQHF. CDR3 coding DNA: TGTGCCAGCAGTGGTCAGGGGGCCAATCAGCCCCAGCATTTT. The chain has TRBV6-2 or TRBV6-3 and TRBJ1-5, with 8 nucleotides matching TRBD1. The CDR3 totals 14 residues. J gave up 3 bases and V 5 bases, and 3 bases lay outside the gene matches. CDR1 is MNHEY, CDR2 SVGEGT, per germline.

This clonotype was found many times. As DNA, the CDR3 is TGTGCCAGTAGTACCAATTATGGTGGGGCCAACGTCCTGACTTTC. It yields the protein CASSTNYGGANVLTF. The chain employs TRBV19 and TRBJ2-6; D uncertain. CDR1 and CDR2 from the germline V gene are LNHDA and SQIVND (reference sequence). Trimming cost V 4 bases and J 3 bases, with 10 bases left between them. CDR3 size: 15 residues.

This clonotype was seen at least ten times. The chain carries TRBV10-3 and TRBJ2-7, with D maybe TRBD1 (7 bases). The CDR3 spans 15 residues. V lost 4 bases, J lost 12 bases, and 25 bases lay in between. Germline V gene data show CDR1 as ENHRY and CDR2 as SYGVKD. CDR3: CAISGQGGINTLRYF. The DNA for the CDR3 is TGTGCCATCAGTGGACAGGGAGGTATTAATACTCTCCGGTACTTC.

The sample holds many counts of this clonotype. The rearrangement uses TRBV28 and TRBJ1-5, with D possibly being TRBD1 (5 bases). This CDR3 has 14 residues. Trimming took off 6 bases at V and 3 bases at J, with 12 bases between the two ends. The germline gives CDR1 MDHEN, CDR2 SYDVKM. CDR3 sequence reads: CASRGGDFNQPQHF. CDR3 coding DNA: TGTGCCAGCAGGGGGGGGGACTTCAATCAGCCCCAGCATTTT.

On this clonotype itself: A clone one base away is much larger, so this may be a read error. V usage is TRBV3-1 and J usage is TRBJ2-7, with D uncertain. The V gene lost 2 bases and the J gene lost 4 bases, with 6 bases spanning the gap. This CDR3 has 12 residues. Germline V CDR1 and CDR2: LGHDT, YNNKEL (reference sequence). The CDR3 DNA reads as TGTGCCAGCAGCCAATATGAGTACGAGCAGTACTTC. This gives the protein CASSQYEYEQYF.

This clonotype was seen ten or more times. The chain has TRBV27 and TRBJ1-1; D is unclear. The germline V and J ends were trimmed by 7 bases and 5 bases, with 20 bases remaining between them. The CDR3 covers 15 residues. Germline values: CDR1 MNHEY, CDR2 SMNVEV (reference sequence). CDR3 sequence reads: CASKIDSGVATEAFF. The DNA for the CDR3 is TGTGCCAGCAAGATAGATAGTGGGGTCGCGACTGAAGCTTTCTTT.

A note on this clonotype: A much larger clone lies a single base off, so this may be a read error. The rearrangement joins TRBV7-3 to TRBJ2-5; 11 nucleotides align to TRBD2. The J call is uncertain, as TRBJ2-1 better fits the DNA end. Germline CDR1 is SGHTA and CDR2 is FQGTGA. The CDR3 is made up of 14 amino acids. The CDR3 bases are TGTGCCAACAGCTTAGCGGGGGGGCGGGATGAGCAGTTCTTC. Translation: CANSLAGGRDEQFF.

This clonotype has ten or more counts. This chain links TRBV3-1 with TRBJ1-1; weak D call: TRBD1 (6 bases). This CDR3 spans 17 amino acids. Germline lookup yields CDR1 LGHDT and CDR2 YNNKEL (reference sequence). V shed 6 bases and J shed 1 base, with 21 bases lying between them. CDR3 sequence: CASSRLNRGGTNTEAFF. For the CDR3, the DNA is TGTGCCAGCAGTCGGTTGAACCGCGGGGGCACGAACACTGAAGCTTTCTTT.